This is a list of T cell receptor beta chains from one sample in a study of blood T cell repertoires in COVID-19. Sequenced by immunoSEQ multiplex PCR; TCRdb stores in-frame clones only, minus some. The sample lists tens of thousands of clones; under 85% were seen once. The sample comprised peripheral blood. Receptor source: a man in his forties or fifties with acute or convalescent COVID-19. The CDR3 runs from the conserved cysteine through the conserved F or W. D genes are given only for firm matches. Part of the rows lack a size; the others show once, few, many or a class for expanded clones.

j_call: TRBJ2-3; v_call: TRBV3-1/TRBV3-2; d_call: TRBD2; clone_size: NA; cdr3_nt: TGTGCCAGCAGCCAAGAAGCGACGAGGACTAGCGACACAGATACGCAGTATTTT; cdr3_aa: CASSQEATRTSDTDTQYF
j_call: TRBJ1-1; v_call: TRBV5-1; d_call: NA; clone_size: NA; cdr3_nt: TGCGCCAGCAGCTTGATGGGGGCAGGGGACACTGAAGCTTTCTTT; cdr3_aa: CASSLMGAGDTEAFF
j_call: TRBJ1-2; v_call: TRBV4-1; d_call: TRBD1; clone_size: NA; cdr3_nt: TGCGCCAGCAGCCAAGCCCCAGGGGGCACCCGCGGCTACACCTTC; cdr3_aa: CASSQAPGGTRGYTF
j_call: TRBJ1-1; v_call: TRBV5-4; d_call: NA; clone_size: NA; cdr3_nt: TGTGCCAGCAGCTTTGGAGGACTGGGTAGCACTGAAGCTTTCTTT; cdr3_aa: CASSFGGLGSTEAFF
j_call: TRBJ1-1; v_call: TRBV19; d_call: TRBD1; clone_size: NA; cdr3_nt: TGTGCCAGTAGTACGGGGACAGCCAAGAACACTGAAGCTTTCTTT; cdr3_aa: CASSTGTAKNTEAFF
j_call: TRBJ2-7; v_call: TRBV9; d_call: NA; clone_size: once; cdr3_nt: TGTGCCAGCAGCGCAGGAGGACAGTCCTCCTACGAGCAGTACTTC; cdr3_aa: CASSAGGQSSYEQYF
j_call: TRBJ1-2; v_call: TRBV24-1; d_call: NA; clone_size: few; cdr3_nt: TGTGCCACCAGTGACCTACGTCGGGGGGTTGGATATGGCTACACCTTC; cdr3_aa: CATSDLRRGVGYGYTF
j_call: TRBJ1-4; v_call: TRBV6-5; d_call: TRBD1; clone_size: NA; cdr3_nt: TGTGCCAGCGCCCGGGACAGGGGTAATGAAAAACTGTTTTTT; cdr3_aa: CASARDRGNEKLFF
j_call: TRBJ1-3; v_call: TRBV30; d_call: TRBD1; clone_size: NA; cdr3_nt: TGTGCCTGGAGTGCCCGGGACAGCACCATATATTTT; cdr3_aa: CAWSARDSTIYF
j_call: TRBJ2-6; v_call: TRBV18; d_call: NA; clone_size: NA; cdr3_nt: TGTGCCAGCTCACCAACGGGGGCTGGGGCCAACGTCCTGACTTTC; cdr3_aa: CASSPTGAGANVLTF
j_call: TRBJ2-3; v_call: TRBV27; d_call: TRBD2; clone_size: NA; cdr3_nt: TGTGCCAGCAGTTTAGCGCGGCGGCGGGGACTAACAGATACGCAGTATTTT; cdr3_aa: CASSLARRRGLTDTQYF
j_call: TRBJ2-5; v_call: TRBV5-5; d_call: TRBD1; clone_size: NA; cdr3_nt: TGTGCCAGCAGCTTGAGCCCGGGACAGGGGCAAGAGACCCAGTACTTC; cdr3_aa: CASSLSPGQGQETQYF
j_call: TRBJ1-4; v_call: TRBV5-1; d_call: TRBD1; clone_size: NA; cdr3_nt: TGCGCCAGCAGCACAGACAGGGTTGGGGAACTGTTTTTT; cdr3_aa: CASSTDRVGELFF
j_call: TRBJ2-7; v_call: TRBV10-3; d_call: TRBD2; clone_size: once; cdr3_nt: TGTGCCATCAGTGAGTCGGGGGGAGGGCCTTGGGAGCAGTACTTC; cdr3_aa: CAISESGGGPWEQYF
j_call: TRBJ1-3; v_call: TRBV5-1; d_call: NA; clone_size: NA; cdr3_nt: TGCGCCAGCAGCCGGGGAGCTGGAAACACCATATATTTT; cdr3_aa: CASSRGAGNTIYF
j_call: TRBJ1-2; v_call: TRBV6-5; d_call: NA; clone_size: NA; cdr3_nt: TGTGCCAGCAGTTACTCTGCGGCAAGGAACTATGGCTACACCTTC; cdr3_aa: CASSYSAARNYGYTF
j_call: TRBJ1-2; v_call: TRBV6-6; d_call: NA; clone_size: NA; cdr3_nt: TGTGCCAGTGAGGGCCTGGTAAACTATGGCTACACCTTC; cdr3_aa: CASEGLVNYGYTF
j_call: TRBJ1-2; v_call: TRBV30; d_call: TRBD1; clone_size: NA; cdr3_nt: TGTGCCTGGAGTCCCGACAGGGGCGGGAAGGGCTACACCTTC; cdr3_aa: CAWSPDRGGKGYTF
j_call: TRBJ1-3; v_call: TRBV30; d_call: NA; clone_size: NA; cdr3_nt: TGTGCCTGGAGTGTACGGGGGGGAAGAAACACCATATATTTT; cdr3_aa: CAWSVRGGRNTIYF
j_call: TRBJ1-5; v_call: TRBV4-1; d_call: NA; clone_size: NA; cdr3_nt: TGCGCCAGCAGCCAGGTGTGGCAGGGCGGGGATCTTAGCAATCAGCCCCAGCATTTT; cdr3_aa: CASSQVWQGGDLSNQPQHF
j_call: TRBJ2-6; v_call: TRBV5-1; d_call: NA; clone_size: NA; cdr3_nt: TGCGCCAGCAGCTACACCCGGGACCTGACTTTC; cdr3_aa: CASSYTRDLTF
j_call: TRBJ1-1; v_call: TRBV2; d_call: NA; clone_size: NA; cdr3_nt: TGTGCCAGCAGTACCCCCAGGGATAACACTGAAGCTTTCTTT; cdr3_aa: CASSTPRDNTEAFF
j_call: TRBJ1-1; v_call: TRBV7-9; d_call: TRBD1; clone_size: NA; cdr3_nt: TGTGCCAGCGGGGGACAGGGGGCCAGTACTGAAGCTTTCTTT; cdr3_aa: CASGGQGASTEAFF
j_call: TRBJ2-1; v_call: TRBV7-6; d_call: TRBD2; clone_size: NA; cdr3_nt: TGTGCCAGCAGCGAAAGGCTAGCGGGGGGGTCCTACAATGAGCAGTTCTTC; cdr3_aa: CASSERLAGGSYNEQFF
j_call: TRBJ1-1; v_call: TRBV5-5; d_call: NA; clone_size: NA; cdr3_nt: TGTGCCAGCAGCACCACAGGGCGAACTGAAGCTTTCTTT; cdr3_aa: CASSTTGRTEAFF
j_call: TRBJ1-1; v_call: TRBV7-9; d_call: NA; clone_size: NA; cdr3_nt: TGTGCCAGCAGCCCTCGGGGGGGTCGGACTTTCTTT; cdr3_aa: CASSPRGGRTFF
j_call: TRBJ2-2; v_call: TRBV5-1; d_call: NA; clone_size: NA; cdr3_nt: TGCGCCAGCAGCTTGGCAGCTCTAAGAGGGACCGGGGAGCTGTTTTTT; cdr3_aa: CASSLAALRGTGELFF
j_call: TRBJ2-1; v_call: TRBV14; d_call: NA; clone_size: NA; cdr3_nt: TGTGCCAGCAGCCAAGATACGGTGGACAATGAGCAGTTCTTC; cdr3_aa: CASSQDTVDNEQFF
j_call: TRBJ2-1; v_call: TRBV11-3; d_call: TRBD2; clone_size: NA; cdr3_nt: TGTGCCAGCAGTTCCCTAGCGGGAGGGAAGGAGCAGTTCTTC; cdr3_aa: CASSSLAGGKEQFF
j_call: TRBJ1-1; v_call: TRBV6-5; d_call: NA; clone_size: NA; cdr3_nt: TGTGCCAGCAGTTACGACAAGATGAACACTGAAGCTTTCTTT; cdr3_aa: CASSYDKMNTEAFF
j_call: TRBJ1-5; v_call: TRBV7-2; d_call: NA; clone_size: NA; cdr3_nt: TGTGCCAGCAGCTTAGCCGGACTACCTCTCCGGCCCCAGCATTTT; cdr3_aa: CASSLAGLPLRPQHF
j_call: TRBJ2-3; v_call: TRBV2; d_call: TRBD2; clone_size: NA; cdr3_nt: TGTGCCAGCAGTGAAAACGGACTAGCGTCGAATACGCAGTATTTT; cdr3_aa: CASSENGLASNTQYF
j_call: TRBJ1-2; v_call: TRBV6-5; d_call: TRBD1; clone_size: NA; cdr3_nt: TGTGCCAGCAGTTTCTCCGGGACAGGAGGCTACACCTTC; cdr3_aa: CASSFSGTGGYTF
j_call: TRBJ2-1; v_call: TRBV2; d_call: TRBD2; clone_size: NA; cdr3_nt: TGTGCCAGCGAGGCTGGGACTAGCGGAAACAATGAGCAGTTCTTC; cdr3_aa: CASEAGTSGNNEQFF
j_call: TRBJ1-2; v_call: TRBV6-4; d_call: NA; clone_size: NA; cdr3_nt: TGTGCCAGCAGTGACTCAGGCGGTCTTAACTATGGCTACACCTTC; cdr3_aa: CASSDSGGLNYGYTF
j_call: TRBJ1-1; v_call: TRBV6-5; d_call: NA; clone_size: NA; cdr3_nt: TGTGCCAGCAGTTACTCGATAGCCGGGTACACTGAAGCTTTCTTT; cdr3_aa: CASSYSIAGYTEAFF
j_call: TRBJ2-2; v_call: TRBV30; d_call: TRBD2; clone_size: NA; cdr3_nt: TGTGCCTGGAAATGCGGGGGGCCCCTCAGCACAGGCGGGGAGCTGTTTTTT; cdr3_aa: CAWKCGGPLSTGGELFF
j_call: TRBJ1-6; v_call: TRBV6-1; d_call: NA; clone_size: NA; cdr3_nt: TGTGCCAGCAGTGAAAAGAGTCCTTATAGCTCCTATAATTCACCCCTCCACTTT; cdr3_aa: CASSEKSPYSSYNSPLHF
j_call: TRBJ1-1; v_call: TRBV5-1; d_call: NA; clone_size: NA; cdr3_nt: TGCGCCAGCAGCTTGGGGGCCCCGGGGGGGGCTGAAGCTTTCTTT; cdr3_aa: CASSLGAPGGAEAFF
j_call: TRBJ2-2; v_call: TRBV5-1; d_call: NA; clone_size: NA; cdr3_nt: TGCGCCAGCAGCTCAAACTCAATGAACACCGGGGAGCTGTTTTTT; cdr3_aa: CASSSNSMNTGELFF
j_call: TRBJ2-1; v_call: TRBV5-4; d_call: NA; clone_size: once; cdr3_nt: TGTGCCAGCAGCTTGGGACGAGGGGGACCTGGGGACAATGAGCAGTTCTTC; cdr3_aa: CASSLGRGGPGDNEQFF
j_call: TRBJ2-7; v_call: TRBV7-2; d_call: TRBD2; clone_size: NA; cdr3_nt: TGTGCCAGCGGCGGGGGGATAACCTACGAGCAGTACTTC; cdr3_aa: CASGGGITYEQYF
j_call: TRBJ2-5; v_call: TRBV7-2; d_call: NA; clone_size: NA; cdr3_nt: TGTGCCAGCAGCTTAGCCGGCCGCCAGGTACCCCTTCAAGAGACCCAGTACTTC; cdr3_aa: CASSLAGRQVPLQETQYF
j_call: TRBJ2-7; v_call: TRBV7-9; d_call: NA; clone_size: NA; cdr3_nt: TGTGCCAGCAGCCTTAGAGCTCCGGAGCAGTACTTC; cdr3_aa: CASSLRAPEQYF
j_call: TRBJ2-5; v_call: TRBV5-4; d_call: TRBD2; clone_size: NA; cdr3_nt: TGTGCCAGCAGCTTGGGGGCGGGAGCAAGGGAGACCCAGTACTTC; cdr3_aa: CASSLGAGARETQYF
j_call: TRBJ2-4; v_call: TRBV5-4; d_call: TRBD2; clone_size: once; cdr3_nt: TGTGCCAGCAGCTTGGCCGGGACTAGCGGAGACCCCCGGGGAAACATTCAGTACTTC; cdr3_aa: CASSLAGTSGDPRGNIQYF
j_call: TRBJ1-5; v_call: TRBV21-1; d_call: NA; clone_size: NA; cdr3_nt: NA; cdr3_aa: CASSKANMVGTGNNQPQHF